The next 13 T cell receptor beta chains were all read from a single sample in a study of blood T cell repertoires in COVID-19 (dated by TCRdb to the early 2020s). The library relied on the immunoSEQ multiplex PCR assay. The immuneACCESS repertoire file appears here via TCRdb, limited to in-frame rearrangements. These files lack a portion of the clones; in checked studies, under half of the deficit traces to unresolved V genes, and the cause of the others is not known. This sample has under 150,000 clones in its table, and around three quarters of those were observed once. The ten largest clones capture 10% to 11% of the sample. Sequencing was carried out using peripheral blood. These receptors all stem from a human donor in a cohort sampled during active COVID-19.

The chain links TRBV5-5 to TRBJ2-2, with a possible D match to TRBD2 (5 bases). Germline values: CDR1 SGHKS, CDR2 YYEKEE (reference sequence). V was trimmed by 0 bases and J by 1 base, leaving 7 bases between them. The CDR3 has 15 amino acids. Here the CDR3 reads CASSLAAGNTGELFF. The CDR3 region has the DNA TGTGCCAGCAGCTTGGCCGCGGGGAACACCGGGGAGCTGTTTTTT.

The chain is built from TRBV19 and TRBJ1-6; D remains unclear. The germline V gene has CDR1 LNHDA and CDR2 SQIVND (reference sequence). Between the trimmed V and J ends, which lost 0 bases and 1 base, there was a span of 13 bases. The CDR3 loop spans 18 amino acids. CDR3 in DNA: TGTGCCAGTAGTATAGATAGCAGCGTGGGTTCCTATAATTCACCCCTCCACTTT. Protein: CASSIDSSVGSYNSPLHF.

This clone was picked up a small number of times. The genes are TRBV7-2 and TRBJ2-5; the match to TRBD1 covers 10 bases. CDR1 and CDR2 from the germline V gene are SGHTA and FQGNSA. This CDR3 is built from 15 residues. J lost 0 bases, V lost 3 bases, and 1 base had no gene match. The CDR3 is CASSFDRGHQETQYF. For the CDR3, the DNA is TGTGCCAGCAGCTTCGACAGGGGGCACCAAGAGACCCAGTACTTC.

This clone appeared many times. This chain links TRBV30 with TRBJ2-7, with a possible D match to TRBD1 (6 bases). The germline V gene encodes CDR1 GTSNPN and CDR2 SVGIG (reference sequence). This CDR3 has 10 amino acids. The CDR3 loop reads CAGQGYEQYF. The CDR3 bases are TGTGCTGGGCAGGGGTACGAGCAGTACTTC.

The chain couples TRBV5-6 to TRBJ2-7, with 11 positions matching TRBD2. Per the germline V gene, CDR1 is SGHDT and CDR2 is YYEEEE. The CDR3 is made up of 16 amino acids. The V and J ends lost 4 bases and 2 bases, in that order; junction bases with no gene match: 8. In nucleotides, the CDR3 is TGTGCCAGCAGCGCCCTGACTAGCGGGGACCCCTACGAGCAGTACTTC. Its translation: CASSALTSGDPYEQYF.

V is TRBV1 and J is TRBJ2-3; TRBD2 reflects the table's D call only, with no check against the DNA. TRBV1 is flagged as a pseudogene. CDR3 length: 17 amino acids. The CDR3 DNA is TGCACCAGCAGCCAAGCGTCCAGCGGAGAGGGAGGAGATACGCAGTATTTT. This sequence encodes CTSSQASSGEGGDTQYF.

This clone is a singleton in its sample. The genes are TRBV5-4 and TRBJ2-5; 8 nucleotides match TRBD1. Germline V gene lookup returns CDR1 SGHNT and CDR2 YYREEE (reference sequence). J lost 5 bases, V lost 2 bases, and 5 bases had no gene match. CDR3 length equals 14 residues. The CDR3 region is CASSFAGGGETQYF. The DNA for the CDR3 is TGTGCCAGCAGCTTTGCAGGGGGCGGGGAGACCCAGTACTTC.

This clone turned up a few times. This chain connects TRBV12-2 to TRBJ2-1; the D call of TRBD2 is as the table states it, not checked on the DNA. TRBV12-2 is described as a pseudogene. The CDR3 contains 17 residues. The CDR3 DNA sequence: TGTGCAAGTCGCTTAGGACTAGCGGGGGGGCAGTACAATGAGCAGTTCTTC. Amino acid sequence: CASRLGLAGGQYNEQFF.

The genes are TRBV3-1 (or the pseudogene TRBV3-2) and TRBJ2-3; 15 nucleotides line up with TRBD2. CDR1 is LGHDT, CDR2 YNNKEL, per germline (reference sequence). V gave up 3 bases and J gave up 4 bases; unmatched junction bases: 5. The CDR3 contains 17 residues. CDR3 sequence: CASSHFRTSGGADTQYF. The CDR3 DNA is TGTGCCAGCAGCCACTTTCGGACTAGCGGGGGGGCAGATACGCAGTATTTT.

The chain has TRBV9 and TRBJ2-2; TRBD1 matches at 7 bases. With 4 bases clipped from V and 6 bases from J, the junction kept 3 bases outside the gene matches. This CDR3 is built from 13 residues. Germline V lookup: CDR1 SGDLS, CDR2 YYNGEE. CDR3 amino acids: CASSKGASGELFF. CDR3 in DNA: TGTGCCAGCAGCAAGGGGGCCTCCGGGGAGCTGTTTTTT.

J is TRBJ2-3 and V is TRBV6-5; 8 bases agree with TRBD2. This CDR3 is built from 16 residues. The J segment lost 1 base and the V segment lost 0 bases, leaving 3 bases of the junction unmatched. The germline CDR1 and CDR2 sequences are MNHEY and SVGAGI. The CDR3: CASSYSGRGGTDTQYF. The CDR3 region has the DNA TGTGCCAGCAGTTACTCGGGGCGGGGGGGCACAGATACGCAGTATTTT.

The CDR3 nucleotides are TGTGCCAGCAGCTTGAATCCCGCTCAGGCCTCATTCCAGCATTTT. Protein sequence: CASSLNPAQASFQHF. The chain carries TRBV5-8 and TRBJ1-5; D not resolved. The CDR3 runs 15 residues. V was pared by 1 base and J by 12 bases, with 20 bases between. Per the germline V gene, CDR1 is SGHTS and CDR2 is YDEGEE.

The rearrangement joins TRBV24-1 to TRBJ2-5; TRBD1 aligns across 9 bases. Trimming took 4 bases from V and 7 from J; bases not matched to a gene: 12. Looked up from germline, CDR1 is KGHDR and CDR2 is SFDVKD. CDR3 length: 16 residues. The CDR3 sequence: CATSESTGGAGGTQYF. The CDR3 nucleotides are TGTGCCACCAGTGAGTCAACAGGGGGCGCAGGTGGGACCCAGTACTTC.